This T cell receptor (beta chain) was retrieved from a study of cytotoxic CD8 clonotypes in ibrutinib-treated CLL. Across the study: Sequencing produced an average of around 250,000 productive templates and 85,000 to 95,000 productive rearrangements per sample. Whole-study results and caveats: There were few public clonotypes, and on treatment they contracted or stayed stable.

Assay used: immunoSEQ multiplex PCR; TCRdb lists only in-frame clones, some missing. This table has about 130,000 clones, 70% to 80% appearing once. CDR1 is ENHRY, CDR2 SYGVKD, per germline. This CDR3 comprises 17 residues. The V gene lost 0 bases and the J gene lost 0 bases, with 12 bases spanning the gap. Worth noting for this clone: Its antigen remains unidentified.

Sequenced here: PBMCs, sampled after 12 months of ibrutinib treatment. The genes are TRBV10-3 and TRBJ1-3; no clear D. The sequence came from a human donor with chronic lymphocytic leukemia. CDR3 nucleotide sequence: TGTGCCATCAGTGAGTCGACTCGGGTCCACTCTGGAAACACCATATATTTT. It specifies CAISESTRVHSGNTIYF.